This T cell receptor beta chain was sequenced in a study of blood T cell repertoires in COVID-19. As for the study in general: The analysed material was cDNA or gDNA that came from T cells, B-cell-depleted T cells, or PBMCs.

Assay: immunoSEQ multiplex PCR; the TCRdb copy retains only in-frame clones and omits some. The data contain more than 95,000 clones, around 86% of them singletons. Germline lookup yields CDR1 MRHNA and CDR2 SNTAGT. CDR3 size: 14 residues. V was clipped by 7 bases and J by 1 base, with 13 bases between them. Sample: peripheral blood. The sequence came from a woman older than 75 with acute or convalescent COVID-19. This chain connects TRBV6-4 to TRBJ1-1, with TRBD1 as a possible D gene (6 bases). Here the CDR3 reads CASIGRGTNTEAFF. The DNA for the CDR3 is TGTGCCAGCATTGGGAGGGGGACGAACACTGAAGCTTTCTTT.